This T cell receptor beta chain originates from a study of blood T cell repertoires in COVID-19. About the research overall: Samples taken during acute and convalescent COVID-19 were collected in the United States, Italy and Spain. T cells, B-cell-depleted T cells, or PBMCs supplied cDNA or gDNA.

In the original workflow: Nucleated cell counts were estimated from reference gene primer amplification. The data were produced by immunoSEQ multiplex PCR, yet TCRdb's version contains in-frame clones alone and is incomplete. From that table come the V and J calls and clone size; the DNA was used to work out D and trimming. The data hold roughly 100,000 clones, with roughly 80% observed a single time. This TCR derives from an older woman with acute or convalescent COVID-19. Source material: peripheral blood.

CDR3 loop: CASSFTGGDEDSPLHF. The CDR3 DNA reads as TGCGCCAGCAGCTTTACTGGGGGGGACGAGGATTCACCCCTCCACTTT. The V call is TRBV5-1, the J call TRBJ1-6; tentatively, D is TRBD1 (5 bases). Trimming pared 2 bases from V and 8 bases from J, leaving 17 bases between. The germline CDR1 and CDR2 sequences are SGHRS and YFSETQ. The CDR3 is made up of 16 amino acids.